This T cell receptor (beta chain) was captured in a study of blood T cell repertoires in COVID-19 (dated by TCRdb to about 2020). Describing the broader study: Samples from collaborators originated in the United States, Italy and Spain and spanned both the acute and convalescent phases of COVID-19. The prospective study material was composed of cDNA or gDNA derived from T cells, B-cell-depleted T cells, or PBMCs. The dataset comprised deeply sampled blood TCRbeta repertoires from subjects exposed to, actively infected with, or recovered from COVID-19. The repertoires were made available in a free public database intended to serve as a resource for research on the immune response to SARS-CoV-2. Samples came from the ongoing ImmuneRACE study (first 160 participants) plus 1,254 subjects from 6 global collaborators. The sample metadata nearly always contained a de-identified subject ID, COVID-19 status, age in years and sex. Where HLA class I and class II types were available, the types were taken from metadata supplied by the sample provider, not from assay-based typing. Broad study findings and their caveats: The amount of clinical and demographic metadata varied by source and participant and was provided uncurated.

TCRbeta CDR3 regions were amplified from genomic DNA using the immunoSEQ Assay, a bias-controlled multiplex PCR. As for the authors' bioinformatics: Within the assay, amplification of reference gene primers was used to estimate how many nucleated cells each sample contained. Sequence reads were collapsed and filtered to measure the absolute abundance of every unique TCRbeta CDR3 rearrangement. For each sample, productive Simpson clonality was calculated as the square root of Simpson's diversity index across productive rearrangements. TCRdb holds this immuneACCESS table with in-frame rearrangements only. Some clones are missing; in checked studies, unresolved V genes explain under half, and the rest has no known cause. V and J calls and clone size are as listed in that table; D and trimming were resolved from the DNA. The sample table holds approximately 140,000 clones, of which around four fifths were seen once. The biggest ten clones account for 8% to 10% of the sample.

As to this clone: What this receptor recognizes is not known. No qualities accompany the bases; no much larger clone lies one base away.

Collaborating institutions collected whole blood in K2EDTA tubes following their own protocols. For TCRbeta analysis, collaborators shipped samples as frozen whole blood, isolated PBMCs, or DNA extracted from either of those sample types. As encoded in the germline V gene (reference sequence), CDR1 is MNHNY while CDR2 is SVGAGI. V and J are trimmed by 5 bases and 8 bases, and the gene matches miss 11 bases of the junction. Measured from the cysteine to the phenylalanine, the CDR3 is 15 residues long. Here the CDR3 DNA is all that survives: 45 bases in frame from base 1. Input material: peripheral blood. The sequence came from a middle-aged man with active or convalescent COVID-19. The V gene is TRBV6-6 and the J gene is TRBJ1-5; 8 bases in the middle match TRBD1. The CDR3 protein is CASSQPYRGSEPQHF. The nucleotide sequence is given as TGTGCCAGCAGTCAACCATACAGGGGGTCGGAGCCCCAGCATTTT.